This TCR beta chain was identified in a study of T cell responses to AZD1222 COVID-19 vaccine. Study-wide results and caveats: Regions 160-218 and 743-854 dominated among vaccine-associated CD4 TCRs spanning spike. Possibly, clonal diversity was underestimated; donors were largely white British and included more females. Spike-specific TCR depth and breadth grew after two AZD1222 doses.

This CDR3 region has 16 residues. The ends were cut back, 1 base at V and 4 bases at J, with 14 bases in the middle. CDR1 and CDR2 from the germline V gene are LGHDT and YNNKEL (reference sequence). The protocol was immunoSEQ multiplex PCR, while the TCRdb copy is restricted to in-frame clones and leaves out a portion. The profile shows about 86,000 clones, about nine tenths of them singletons. As to this clone: Its antigen is unknown.

This clonotype was obtained from an adult who received the AZD1222 COVID-19 vaccine. The V and J genes are TRBV3-1 (or the pseudogene TRBV3-2) and TRBJ1-3; no definite D call. Sequenced here: peripheral blood, sampled 28 days after the second AZD1222 dose. The CDR3 reads CASSQGRRENGNTIYF. The CDR3 DNA sequence: TGTGCCAGCAGCCAAGGTAGGAGGGAGAACGGAAACACCATATATTTT.